One and the same sample provided the 12 T cell receptor beta chains below, sequenced in a study of Tregs in tolerant kidney transplant recipients. Generated by immunoSEQ multiplex PCR, the TCRdb table keeps only in-frame clones and is missing some. The repertoire includes 92,000 or so clones, approximately 92% of them detected once, and about 4.9% sits in the top ten. The sample was CD8+ T cells from blood. The receptors derive from a human donor in good health.

The V call is TRBV7-9, the J call TRBJ2-5, with D perhaps TRBD1 or TRBD2 (6 bases each). The V gene's germline CDR1 is SEHNR and CDR2 FQNEAQ (reference sequence). Trimming cost V 6 bases and J 0 bases, with 17 bases left between them. This CDR3 is 16 amino acids long. Here the CDR3 DNA reads TGTGCCAGCAGTAGGGGGGATTTGGGGTACCAAGAGACCCAGTACTTC. Protein product: CASSRGDLGYQETQYF.

The V and J genes are TRBV15 and TRBJ2-1, with D hard to call. Germline assignment: CDR1 LNHNV and CDR2 YYDKDF (reference sequence). V was cut by 5 bases and J by 0 bases, with 14 bases left in between. The CDR3 is made up of 16 amino acids. In DNA, the CDR3 is TGTGCCACCAGCGGTCGGGTTCTAGACTCCTACAATGAGCAGTTCTTC. This gives the protein CATSGRVLDSYNEQFF.

This rearrangement joins TRBV27 to TRBJ2-5; a possible D gene is TRBD2 (6 bases). The germline V and J ends were trimmed by 2 bases and 5 bases, with 15 bases remaining between them. CDR1 and CDR2 from the germline V gene are MNHEY and SMNVEV (reference sequence). CDR3 length: 15 residues. CDR3 amino acids: CASSLVRETGETQYF. In DNA form, the CDR3 reads TGTGCCAGCAGTTTAGTACGGGAGACGGGGGAGACCCAGTACTTC.

V usage is TRBV7-2 and J usage is TRBJ2-7; D remains unclear. The germline V gene encodes CDR1 SGHTA and CDR2 FQGNSA. The V and J ends lost 10 bases and 6 bases respectively, with 16 bases between them. This CDR3 has 12 residues. CDR3 amino acids: CATPQAVPEQYF. The CDR3 bases are TGTGCCACCCCCCAGGCAGTGCCCGAGCAGTACTTC.

The CDR3 DNA reads as TGTGCCAGTAGTGGGGACTTCTACGAGCAGTACTTC. It specifies CASSGDFYEQYF. The chain is built from TRBV19 and TRBJ2-7; D is perhaps TRBD2 (6 bases). This CDR3 comprises 12 residues. Germline loops: CDR1 LNHDA, CDR2 SQIVND (reference sequence). V dropped 5 bases and J dropped 3 bases, with 8 bases sitting between them.

The chain combines TRBV6-4 with TRBJ2-3; 8 bases agree with TRBD1. With 6 bases clipped from V and 1 base from J, the junction kept 6 bases outside the gene matches. The CDR3 is 15 residues long. Germline CDR1 and CDR2: MRHNA and SNTAGT. CDR3 DNA sequence: TGTGCCAGCAGCGTGACAGGGGAGGGCACAGATACGCAGTATTTT. Amino acids: CASSVTGEGTDTQYF.

The genes are TRBV9 and TRBJ2-3, with D hard to call. Germline CDR1 and CDR2: SGDLS and YYNGEE. The CDR3 runs 17 residues. Trimming took off 1 base at V and 0 bases at J, with 15 bases between the two ends. This chain's CDR3 is CASSVRTQFASTDTQYF. CDR3 nucleotide sequence: TGTGCCAGCAGCGTACGGACCCAATTCGCTAGCACAGATACGCAGTATTTT.

The chain joins TRBV25-1 to TRBJ1-1; 7 bases are a match to TRBD1. The CDR3 contains 13 residues. V lost 7 bases, J lost 3 bases, and 5 bases stayed unmatched. Germline V gives CDR1 MGHDK, CDR2 SYGVNS. CDR3 in amino acids: CASTQGGYTEAFF. CDR3 DNA sequence: TGTGCCAGCACCCAGGGGGGATACACTGAAGCTTTCTTT.

This chain uses TRBV5-4 with TRBJ1-1; TRBD1 might be the D (5 bases). CDR1 and CDR2 (germline): SGHNT, YYREEE (reference sequence). This CDR3 region has 18 residues. Trimming left V 0 bases short and J 0 bases short, with 18 bases between. The CDR3 DNA is TGTGCCAGCAGCTTGGACGGGGCCCCGGCCCCAATGAACACTGAAGCTTTCTTT. Residues: CASSLDGAPAPMNTEAFF.

The rearrangement joins TRBV14 to TRBJ2-1; 10 bases are a match to TRBD1. CDR1 is SGHDN and CDR2 is FVKESK in the germline V gene. V was clipped by 3 bases and J by 0 bases; unmatched bases: 8. The CDR3 is made up of 18 amino acids. DNA of the CDR3: TGTGCCAGCAGCCATGTAGAAGGGACAGGGGTCTCCTACAATGAGCAGTTCTTC. It translates to CASSHVEGTGVSYNEQFF.

The chain carries TRBV4-2 and TRBJ2-7, with 8 nucleotides matching TRBD2. This CDR3 comprises 13 residues. The germline gives CDR1 LGHNA, CDR2 YNFKEQ. Trimming cost V 6 bases and J 1 base; bases outside gene matches: 2. The CDR3 nucleotides are TGTGCCAGCAGACTAGCGGCGTCCTACGAGCAGTACTTC. Translating it yields CASRLAASYEQYF.

This clone was counted a few times. The chain carries TRBV7-9 and TRBJ2-1; 7 bases agree with TRBD1. This CDR3 region has 16 residues. Trimming at V came to 3 bases and at J to 12 bases, leaving 17 bases not matched to a gene. Per the germline V gene, CDR1 is SEHNR and CDR2 is FQNEAQ (reference sequence). The CDR3 DNA reads TGTGCCAGCAGCTTGGAAGGACAGGCTGGAGGCGAGGGGCAGTTCTTC. Translating it yields CASSLEGQAGGEGQFF.